This TCR beta chain was recovered during a study of regulatory and conventional T cells in RAG deficiency. Study-level findings and limits: Patient subsets had shorter CDR3s; Omenn Treg-Tconv overlap exceeded 85%. Other subsets showed about 10-fold reductions, but Treg unique TCR beta sequences fell roughly 90-fold in these patients. Control T-cell subsets had markedly higher Shannon entropy and lower Simpson indices than RAG-deficient patients.

The CDR3 spans 14 residues. V was cut by 6 bases and J by 4 bases, with 15 bases left in between. From germline, CDR1 is SGHDN and CDR2 FVKESK. This clone was counted a single time. Its target is not known. The method was immunoSEQ multiplex PCR; TCRdb's version includes in-frame clones alone and lacks a portion of them. The table includes under 7,500 clones, roughly four fifths detected once. The data also belong to a second study, concerning regulatory T cells. That source notes: Amplification used 52 TRBV primers and 13 TRBJ primers. In patients, unique TRB V-J pairs were restricted and V/J usage skewed, especially in Tregs.

The rearrangement joins TRBV14 to TRBJ1-1; tentative D call: TRBD1 (6 bases). The sequenced sample was CD8+ T cells sorted from blood. This TCR came from a human donor in good health. The CDR3 region has the DNA TGTGCCAGCAGACTAACAGGGCTCGGCACTGAAGCTTTCTTT. This encodes CASRLTGLGTEAFF.